The TCR beta chain under discussion was sequenced for a study of shared clonotypes between healthy human individuals (dated by TCRdb to the early 2020s). Regarding the research as a whole: A few men and two women, aged 18 to 49 years, made up the cohort. For each donor, three plates each were used for CD4 naive and CD4 memory, two plates were used for CD8 naive, and one plate was used for CD8 memory. To estimate repertoire size and how much clonotypes are shared between individuals, the study performed deep sequencing of blood TCR repertoires from about five healthy adults. Different laboratories and diverse techniques were used to prepare libraries and sequence TCR repertoires, to increase sequencing depth and limit assay-specific biases. Per donor, leukapheresis produced somewhere between about 0.94 and 9.5 billion PBMCs. What the study reported, not specific to this receptor: Compared with non-shared clonotypes, the clonotypes found in all four sorted-subset donors had higher generation probabilities. Across four donors, roughly 5% of naive CD4, roughly 3.8% of naive CD8, about 2% of memory CD4, and under 0.45% of memory CD8 clonotypes were shared. Sampling was limited to blood, and TCR repertoires in tissue likely differ from TCR repertoires in blood. Even with the large sequencing depth, rarefaction of the sorted-subset datasets indicated that sequencing was incomplete. Pairwise subsampling indicated that sequencing depth was expected to affect the degree of clonotype sharing among donors. The small number of donors limited the genetic and exposure-history diversity represented. Naive subsets generally had larger estimated clonotype richness than memory subsets.

Taken from cysteine to phenylalanine, the CDR3 has 12 residues. The retained sequence is limited to the CDR3, 36 bases, with the frame set at the first base. CDR1 and CDR2 were assigned from the germline V gene as SGHAT and FQNNGV. Trimming at the junction amounts to 5 bases on V and 7 bases on J, and the germline ends lie 9 bases apart. For the CD8 naive samples, CD45RO-negative cells were positively selected for CCR7, yielding a CD45RA+CCR7+ population from which TemRA cells were excluded. Healthy HIV-negative adults with no recently reported acute infections or vaccinations were included as donors. Only Caucasian adults living in Nashville, Tennessee, USA were represented among the donors. Blood was collected by leukapheresis, and PBMCs were isolated by Ficoll-Histopaque density gradient centrifugation and then cryopreserved in liquid nitrogen vapor phase. Purity and quantity of every magnetically sorted T cell population were checked by analytical flow cytometry. Genomic DNA was isolated from each sorted fraction and quantified by UV absorbance on a Nanodrop 2000c.

Using the deep immunoSEQ assay, TCR CDR3 regions were amplified from genomic DNA by multiplex PCR. Extracted genomic DNA from each cell subset was distributed evenly across all wells of several immunoSEQ 96-well plates, and each plate was treated as a replicate. For sorted subsets, 200 to 250 ng of genomic DNA, equivalent to around 30,000 T cell genomes, went into each replicate PCR. Purified libraries were quantified with a Qubit 3.0 fluorometer, sized on a Bioanalyzer 2100, and re-quantified with the KAPA Library Quantification kit. Every immunoSEQ 96-well plate was sequenced on a separate single-read 150-cycle Illumina NextSeq 550 flow cell. The authors processed their data as follows. The immunoSEQ output contained only junctional sequences without quality scores, so filtering could not match that applied to full-length reads. To assign V/J genes and CDR3, sequences were annotated using PyIR, a Python wrapper for IgBLAST v1.9, with IMGT germline references. Reads with weak V/J assignments (E-value above 1e-6), missing CDR3, stop codons, out-of-frame junctions, or ambiguous translated residues were removed. V3J clonotypes were defined by identical inferred V gene, J gene, and CDR3 amino acid sequence. Percentage overlap between repertoires was calculated by dividing the number of shared unique clonotypes by the size of the smaller repertoire. Three approaches were used to assess repertoire richness: RTK rarefaction, the Chao1 estimator, and Recon v2.1 estimates of unobserved clonotypes. OLGA was used to compute generation probabilities for all TCRbeta clonotypes that the gDNA method yielded from a handful of donors. Imported from immuneACCESS, the table was reduced by TCRdb to in-frame sequences with V and J called. These copies leave out some clones; in studies compared against another copy, an unresolved V gene accounts for under half, and the cause of the remainder is not known. V, J and clone size reflect that table, while D and trimming were determined from the DNA. Counted in this sample were roughly 2.1 million clones; about 93% of them appeared once. The ten largest make up roughly 1.8% of the sample.

As concerns this clone: The target of this receptor is not known. No much larger clone exists at a distance of one base, and base qualities are not known.

Input material: naive CD8+ T cells from PBMCs. Sample cell subset or site, as interpreted from the label and publication: CD45RA+CCR7+. Recombination joined TRBV11-2 with TRBJ2-1; a tentative D match to TRBD1 spans 5 bases. The TCR comes from a young man in good health. Some clones in this sample may be carry-over from other donors' samples. The CDR3 protein sequence reads: CASSPRQNEQFF. In nucleotide form, the sequence is TGTGCCAGCAGCCCTCGACAGAATGAGCAGTTCTTC.